The clone carrying this T cell receptor beta chain was recorded at least ten times. V dropped 5 bases and J dropped 4 bases, with 17 bases sitting between them. The CDR3 covers 16 residues. Germline loops: CDR1 SGHVS, CDR2 FNYEAQ. The sample is drawn from a study of T cells in Graves' hyperthyroidism and ophthalmopathy. Using RNA transcripts as the source, TCR beta CDR3 regions were amplified. The TCR CDR3 first-round RT-PCR relied on the HTBI primer set. Using its own MiXCR run on the multiplex PCR reads, TCRdb lists one record per CDR3 protein. The sample lists over 350,000 distinct CDR3 sequences; approximately 18% were seen once.

The clonotype originates from a man aged 18 to 29 with Graves' ophthalmopathy. The sequenced sample was blood. V is TRBV7-6 and J is TRBJ2-2; the D gene could be TRBD1 or TRBD2 (6 bases each). The CDR3 protein is CASSIGGLLGTGELFF. Here the CDR3 DNA reads TGTGCCAGCAGCATAGGGGGACTCTTAGGCACCGGGGAGCTGTTTTTT.